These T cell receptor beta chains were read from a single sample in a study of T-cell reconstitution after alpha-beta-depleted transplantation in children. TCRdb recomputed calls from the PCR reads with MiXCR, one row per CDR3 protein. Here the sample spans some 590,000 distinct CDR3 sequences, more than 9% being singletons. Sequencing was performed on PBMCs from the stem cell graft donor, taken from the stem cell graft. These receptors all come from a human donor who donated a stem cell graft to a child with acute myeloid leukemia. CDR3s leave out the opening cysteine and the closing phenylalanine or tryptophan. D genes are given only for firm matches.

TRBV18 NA ASSPTTLGAYEQY
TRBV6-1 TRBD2 ASSPGLAGYSYNEQF
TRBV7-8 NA ASTLSQLMYEQY
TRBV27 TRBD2 ASSYGLAGQGRNNEQF
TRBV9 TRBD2 ASSPRLAGGGYEQF
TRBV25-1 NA ASMLGHTEAF
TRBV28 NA ASSSTRSSGANVLT
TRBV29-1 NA SDPPRQTQETQY
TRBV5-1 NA ASSPGTSGFGEQY
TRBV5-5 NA ASSLAMHEKLF
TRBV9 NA ASSATTLAGEQY
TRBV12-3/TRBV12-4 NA ASSFEQLRSPLH
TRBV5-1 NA ASSLALSEQF
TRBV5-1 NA ASSPRDQETQY
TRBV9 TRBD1 ASSVATGGTGGNTIY
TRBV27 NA ASSSRNPSQRPTDTQY
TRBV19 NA ASSIVLGEYEQY
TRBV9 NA ASSVGSGVNQPQH
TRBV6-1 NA ASRRELYNEQF
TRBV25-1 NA ASSEPARQYEQY
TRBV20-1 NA SARDRDTPYEQY
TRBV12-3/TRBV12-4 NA ASSFVGWRDTQY
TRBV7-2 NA ASSLDTSGANVLT
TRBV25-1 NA ASRIGDGAGLYNEQF
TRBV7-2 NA ASSLWTRTDGGDTQY
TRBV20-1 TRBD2 SARDQKREIGTGELF
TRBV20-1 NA SARGRWTDTQY
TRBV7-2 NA ASSLDFGSNQPQH
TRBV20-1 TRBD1 SARRSAGGNEQF